This T cell receptor (beta chain) originates from a study of a mutant IDH1 vaccine in newly diagnosed glioma. The method was immunoSEQ multiplex PCR; TCRdb's version includes in-frame clones alone and lacks a portion of them. Found here are 110,000 or so clones, 75% to 90% of them singletons; the top ten hold 0.61%. The sample's time point: week 11, during vaccination. Vaccine doses each comprised 300 ug of mutant IDH1 20-mer peptide, with topical imiquimod. There were new WHO grade 3 or 4 astrocytomas in the donors, and these were IDH1-mutant and ATRX-lost. As to this clone: As yet, its antigen is unknown.

The sequenced sample was PBMCs, obtained from a glioma patient whose treatment included an IDH1 peptide vaccine. The clonotype comes from a woman in her forties or fifties with glioma.

The CDR3 nucleotides read TGTGCCAGCTCACCACAGGGGACCTCTGGAAACACCATATATTTT. This sequence encodes CASSPQGTSGNTIYF. V usage is TRBV18 and J usage is TRBJ1-3, with a tentative D call TRBD1 (5 bases). CDR1 is KGHSH, CDR2 LQKENI, per germline. The CDR3 length is 15 residues. V gave up 1 base and J gave up 0 bases, with 7 bases separating them.